The source of this T cell receptor beta chain is a study of T cells after somatic rescue of genetic block. The protocol was immunoSEQ multiplex PCR, while the TCRdb copy is restricted to in-frame clones and leaves out a portion. The table shows about 12,000 clones, with more than 65% occurring only once. The V gene end was trimmed by 3 bases and the J gene end by 4 bases; junction bases not matched to a gene: 5. Germline loops: CDR1 SGHRS, CDR2 YFSETQ. The CDR3 length is 15 residues. The TCR originated in a boy between 10 and 17 years old. V is TRBV5-1 and J is TRBJ2-2; TRBD2 matches 8 bases. The specimen sequenced was peripheral blood mononuclear cells (PBMCs). CDR3 DNA sequence: TGCGCCAGCAGCTCCACCGGGACTAGCACCGGGGAGCTGTTTTTT. This sequence encodes CASSSTGTSTGELFF.